These 21 T cell receptor beta chains came from one sample sequenced in a study of T-cell reconstitution after alpha-beta-depleted transplantation in children. A TCRbeta library incorporating unique molecular identifiers was prepared. TCRdb re-called the PCR reads with MiXCR, one entry per CDR3 protein. The data show around 400,000 distinct CDR3 sequences, with roughly 22% seen just once and approximately 3.9% held by the top ten. This sample comprised PBMCs from the stem cell graft donor, obtained from the stem cell graft. The receptors here all came from a human donor who donated a stem cell graft to a child with acute myeloid leukemia.

In its sample, this clonotype was seen many times. The chain carries TRBV28 and TRBJ1-6; a weak D match, TRBD1 (5 bases). Germline V gives CDR1 MDHEN, CDR2 SYDVKM. The CDR3 is 16 residues long. Trimming took 7 bases from V and 2 from J, leaving 15 bases between them. The DNA of the CDR3 is TGTGCCAGCATCCCCTCGGGGGAAACCTATAATTCACCCCTCCACTTT. Its protein is CASIPSGETYNSPLHF. Combining the CDR3 with reference TRBV28 and TRBJ1-6 gives the whole variable domain DVKVTQSSRYLVKRTGEKVFLECVQDMDHENMFWYRQDPGLGLRLIYFSYDVKMKEKGDIPEGYSVSREKKERFSLILESASTNQTSMYLCASIPSGETYNSPLHFGNGTRLTVT.

This clonotype was seen once. The CDR3 reads CASTPGAGGELFF. The DNA for the CDR3 is TGTGCCAGCACCCCAGGCGCGGGCGGGGAGCTGTTTTTT. The gene calls are TRBV6-2 or TRBV6-3 and TRBJ2-2; maybe TRBD2 (5 bases). The CDR3 spans 13 residues. The germline V and J ends were trimmed by 7 bases and 7 bases, with 13 bases remaining between them. Germline values: CDR1 MNHEY, CDR2 SVGEGT.

This clonotype has ten or more counts. This chain uses TRBV9 with TRBJ2-3; TRBD2 matches at 7 bases. J gave up 5 bases and V 5 bases, and 11 bases lay outside the gene matches. Germline V gene lookup returns CDR1 SGDLS and CDR2 YYNGEE. The CDR3 contains 15 residues. The CDR3 here is CASSIRLADGDTQYF. The CDR3 coding sequence is TGTGCCAGCAGTATTAGACTAGCCGACGGAGATACGCAGTATTTT. The whole variable domain, filled in from reference TRBV9 and TRBJ2-3, reads DSGVTQTPKHLITATGQRVTLRCSPRSGDLSVYWYQQSLDQGLQFLIQYYNGEERAKGNILERFSAQQFPDLHSELNLSSLELGDSALYFCASSIRLADGDTQYFGPGTRLTVL.

The chain links TRBV28 to TRBJ2-5; 11 bases map to TRBD2. Looked up from germline, CDR1 is MDHEN and CDR2 is SYDVKM. V trimming: 6 bases; J trimming: 5 bases; junction bases outside the gene matches: 20. This CDR3 is 19 amino acids long. In DNA form, the CDR3 reads TGTGCCAGCAGACCGATTTATAGCGGGAGGGCCAGGGGTCGGGAGACCCAGTACTTC. Encoded protein: CASRPIYSGRARGRETQYF.

This clonotype was seen only a few times. J is TRBJ2-7 and V is TRBV3-1; D remains ambiguous. This CDR3 region has 11 residues. Trimming shortened V by 8 bases and J by 4 bases, and 9 bases separated the two germline ends. CDR1 is LGHDT and CDR2 is YNNKEL in the germline V gene (reference sequence). DNA of the CDR3: TGTGCCAGCGGGGTTATGTACGAGCAGTACTTC. Amino acids: CASGVMYEQYF.

V is TRBV5-1 and J is TRBJ1-2, with 7 positions matching TRBD1. CDR1 is SGHRS and CDR2 is YFSETQ in the germline V gene. This CDR3 has 19 residues. Unmatched junction bases numbered 22, after V lost 4 bases and J lost 4 bases. CDR3 DNA: TGCGCCAGCAGCCACGACAGGGTAAAGACGACGATGATGGGCTATGGCTACACCTTC. Its protein is CASSHDRVKTTMMGYGYTF.

Of note for this clonotype: One end of the junction does not line up with germline, which may come from a read error. The chain links TRBV4-2 to TRBJ2-7, with 10 positions matching TRBD2. The CDR3 length is 14 residues. The germline gives CDR1 LGHNA, CDR2 YNFKEQ. This CDR3 reads CASSQDRASGRAWF. CDR3 bases: TGTGCCAGCAGCCAAGATCGAGCGAGCGGGAGGGCCTGGTTC.

This chain joins TRBV3-1 and TRBJ2-7; the D gene is possibly TRBD1 (5 bases). V lost 4 bases to trimming and J lost 3 bases, with 10 bases between them. This CDR3 contains 13 residues. The germline V gene has CDR1 LGHDT and CDR2 YNNKEL (reference sequence). The DNA for the CDR3 is TGTGCCAGCAGCCCGACAGCTAACTACGAGCAGTACTTC. Its translation: CASSPTANYEQYF.

This clonotype came up a few times. The rearrangement joins TRBV24-1 to TRBJ2-4, with D possibly matching TRBD1 (5 bases). Trimming left V 4 bases short and J 9 bases short, with 12 bases between. This CDR3 spans 13 amino acids. Germline V gene data show CDR1 as KGHDR and CDR2 as SFDVKD. The CDR3 region is CATSEAQGGIQYF. In DNA, the CDR3 is TGTGCCACCAGTGAAGCCCAGGGCGGCATTCAGTACTTC.

This clonotype was seen more than once but under ten times. V is TRBV12-3 or TRBV12-4 and J is TRBJ1-3, with D hard to call. Trimming removed 3 bases at V and 6 bases at J, with 3 bases between. The length of the CDR3 is 11 residues. CDR3 protein: CASSLKNTIYF. The CDR3 bases are TGTGCCAGCAGTTTGAAAAACACCATATATTTT.

This clonotype was seen ten or more times. The J gene is TRBJ2-2, the V gene TRBV20-1, with TRBD1 as a possible D gene (7 bases). CDR1 is DFQATT and CDR2 is SNEGSKA in the germline V gene (reference sequence). The CDR3 is 14 residues long. Trimming left V 5 bases short and J 2 bases short, with 12 bases between. CDR3 coding DNA: TGCAGTGCTGGGGGGACAGCTAACACCGGGGAGCTGTTTTTT. Encoded protein: CSAGGTANTGELFF.

This chain's CDR3 is CASSLRLDRGYEQYF. As DNA, the CDR3 is TGTGCCAGCAGTTTGAGGCTGGACAGGGGGTACGAGCAGTACTTC. The V call is TRBV12-3 or TRBV12-4, the J call TRBJ2-7; 10 nucleotides agree with TRBD1. V was pared by 3 bases and J by 4 bases, with 6 bases of the junction left unmatched. CDR3 size: 15 residues.

V gene TRBV3-1 combines with J gene TRBJ2-6, with D perhaps TRBD1 (6 bases). V lost 6 bases and J lost 0, with 15 bases in between. Per the germline V gene, CDR1 is LGHDT and CDR2 is YNNKEL (reference sequence). The CDR3 sequence is 17 residues long. The CDR3 loop reads CASSPGTSNSGANVLTF. The CDR3, as DNA: TGTGCCAGCAGTCCCGGGACATCAAACTCTGGGGCCAACGTCCTGACTTTC.

V gene TRBV7-8 combines with J gene TRBJ1-2; tentative D call: TRBD1 (6 bases). Trimming left V 5 bases short and J 2 bases short, with 12 bases between. The length of the CDR3 is 14 residues. Germline CDR1 and CDR2: SGHVS and FQNEAQ. The CDR3 sequence: CASSPLGGNYGYTF. The DNA for the CDR3 is TGTGCCAGCAGCCCGCTTGGGGGCAACTATGGCTACACCTTC.

The sample holds many counts of this clonotype. The chain is built from TRBV20-1 and TRBJ2-3; TRBD2 might be the D (5 bases). V was pared by 6 bases and J by 4 bases, with 11 bases between. This CDR3 contains 12 residues. CDR1 and CDR2 from the germline V gene are DFQATT and SNEGSKA (reference sequence). In DNA form, the CDR3 reads TGCAGTGCCGAGCGGTCCCCAGATACGCAGTATTTT. Residues: CSAERSPDTQYF.

The V gene is TRBV6-2 or TRBV6-3, the J gene TRBJ1-1; 9 bases are a match to TRBD1. CDR3 size: 15 residues. Germline loops: CDR1 MNHEY, CDR2 SVGEGT. The trim removed 4 bases at V and 8 bases at J, leaving 11 bases unmatched. As DNA, the CDR3 is TGTGCCAGCAGTTTACAGGGGGCGCCTCGCTTGGAAGCTTTCTTT. Translated, it gives CASSLQGAPRLEAFF.

J is TRBJ1-2 and V is TRBV4-2; D is unresolved. V lost 0 bases, J lost 1 base, and 9 bases lay in between. Germline values: CDR1 LGHNA, CDR2 YNFKEQ. CDR3 size: 15 residues. Written as DNA, the CDR3 is TGTGCCAGCAGCCAAGATTCTCGGAATAACTATGGCTACACCTTC. Amino acid sequence: CASSQDSRNNYGYTF.

This clonotype was seen repeatedly, ten times or more. J is TRBJ2-7 and V is TRBV29-1; TRBD2 agrees at 10 bases. V trimming: 2 bases; J trimming: 6 bases; junction bases outside the gene matches: 13. CDR3 length: 16 amino acids. Germline CDR1 SQVTM, CDR2 ANQGSEA. CDR3 sequence reads: CSVELAGGGLVSEQYF. As DNA, the CDR3 is TGCAGCGTTGAATTAGCGGGAGGCGGGTTGGTCAGCGAGCAGTACTTC.

The rearrangement uses TRBV20-1 and TRBJ2-3; 11 bases map to TRBD2. Germline values: CDR1 DFQATT, CDR2 SNEGSKA (reference sequence). The CDR3 is made up of 14 amino acids. This CDR3 is CSARPGLAVDTQYF. The CDR3 DNA reads TGCAGCGCGAGACCGGGACTAGCGGTAGATACGCAGTATTTT.

This clonotype showed up just a few times. The chain is built from TRBV20-1 and TRBJ2-1; D perhaps matches TRBD1 (5 bases). Trimming stripped 2 bases from V and 7 bases from J, with 15 bases between. Germline lookup yields CDR1 DFQATT and CDR2 SNEGSKA (reference sequence). This CDR3 has 14 amino acids. CDR3 sequence reads: CSARSDRGVNEQFF. The CDR3, as DNA: TGCAGTGCTAGAAGTGACAGAGGTGTAAATGAGCAGTTCTTC.

This clonotype was detected only a few times. The chain couples TRBV20-1 to TRBJ2-1, with unresolved D. Deletions cut 2 bases from V and 8 bases from J, with 10 bases between. Germline CDR1 reads DFQATT; CDR2 reads SNEGSKA (reference sequence). The CDR3 has 12 amino acids. CDR3 in DNA: TGCAGTGCTAGACATTCTACGGATGAGCAGTTCTTC. Encoded protein: CSARHSTDEQFF.